One and the same sample provided the 15 T cell receptor beta chains below, sequenced in a study of CD8 T cells in ankylosing spondylitis. TCRdb analysed the 5' RACE reads with MiXCR anew, one entry per CDR3 protein. Of about 130,000 distinct CDR3 sequences listed, around 9.7% were seen once; the top ten hold approximately 3.4%. The source material was blood, either unsorted or a sorted T cell fraction (not recorded which). All receptors come from a male donor with ankylosing spondylitis or in good health (not recorded which).

CDR3 residues: CSAISGGYQETQYF. The CDR3 coding sequence is TGCAGTGCTATATCGGGAGGGTACCAAGAGACCCAGTACTTC. This chain joins TRBV20-1 and TRBJ2-5, with 8 bases fitting TRBD2. Looked up from germline, CDR1 is DFQATT and CDR2 is SNEGSKA (reference sequence). J lost 0 bases, V lost 4 bases, and 4 bases had no gene match. The CDR3 has 14 amino acids.

This clonotype has ten or more counts. The chain employs TRBV7-3 and TRBJ2-1, with D perhaps being TRBD1 or TRBD2 (6 bases each). CDR1 and CDR2 from the germline V gene are SGHTA and FQGTGA. The CDR3 length is 15 residues. With 5 bases removed from V and 8 bases from J, the gap between germline ends came to 19 bases. The CDR3 loop is CASSQGLISGHEQFF. The CDR3 bases are TGTGCCAGCAGCCAGGGGCTTATCAGCGGGCATGAGCAGTTCTTC.

The rearrangement joins TRBV14 to TRBJ2-1; 7 nucleotides align to TRBD2. The CDR3 extends over 16 amino acids. V was pared by 5 bases and J by 9 bases, with 16 bases of the junction left unmatched. Germline CDR1 reads SGHDN; CDR2 reads FVKESK. The CDR3 protein is CASSNPLGGSWGEQFF. CDR3 in DNA: TGTGCCAGCAGCAACCCTTTGGGGGGGTCGTGGGGTGAGCAGTTCTTC.

This clonotype has a count of ten or more. The V and J genes are TRBV20-1 and TRBJ2-3; 7 bases match TRBD2. The CDR3 length is 14 residues. Germline loops: CDR1 DFQATT, CDR2 SNEGSKA (reference sequence). Trimming took 5 bases from V and 1 from J; bases not matched to a gene: 6. CDR3 sequence: CSASAGWGTDTQYF. The CDR3 coding sequence is TGCAGTGCTTCAGCGGGGTGGGGCACAGATACGCAGTATTTT.

This clonotype was seen more than once but under ten times. The gene calls are TRBV20-1 and TRBJ2-2; 13 bases line up with TRBD2. Germline-derived CDR1 and CDR2 are DFQATT and SNEGSKA (reference sequence). V lost 5 bases, J lost 7 bases, and 4 bases stayed unmatched. This CDR3 contains 14 residues. Here the CDR3 reads CSARTSGGIGELFF. DNA for the CDR3: TGCAGTGCTCGGACTAGCGGGGGTATCGGGGAGCTGTTTTTT.

The chain has TRBV29-1 and TRBJ2-2; D is ambiguous. Trimming removed 5 bases from V and 4 bases from J, with 11 bases in between. The CDR3 totals 13 residues. Germline V gives CDR1 SQVTM, CDR2 ANQGSEA. The CDR3 sequence is CSVSHSGTGELFF. The DNA of the CDR3 is TGCAGCGTTAGCCACTCGGGCACCGGGGAGCTGTTTTTT.

This clonotype was seen ten or more times. The chain has TRBV20-1 and TRBJ2-6; either TRBD1 or TRBD2 may fit D (5 bases each). The CDR3 has 17 residues. Germline loops: CDR1 DFQATT, CDR2 SNEGSKA (reference sequence). Trimming took 0 bases from V and 4 from J, leaving 16 bases between them. For the CDR3, the DNA is TGCAGTGCTAGAGAGATACTAGGGGTGGCAGGGGCCAACGTCCTGACTTTC. It codes for CSAREILGVAGANVLTF.

This clonotype was picked up many times. The rearrangement joins TRBV28 to TRBJ2-1; 8 bases match TRBD2. J gave up 2 bases and V 6 bases, and 6 bases lay outside the gene matches. Germline V gene data show CDR1 as MDHEN and CDR2 as SYDVKM. This CDR3 has 15 residues. The chain's CDR3 is CASRRTLAAYNEQFF. The CDR3, as DNA: TGTGCCAGCAGACGTACACTAGCGGCCTACAATGAGCAGTTCTTC.

The V and J genes are TRBV18 and TRBJ2-7; 11 bases agree with TRBD2. The CDR3 has 16 residues. The V gene's germline CDR1 is KGHSH and CDR2 LQKENI. J gave up 2 bases and V 3 bases, and 6 bases lay outside the gene matches. The CDR3 coding sequence is TGTGCCAGCTCACCTAGAGGGACTAGCGGAACCTACGAGCAGTACTTC. Translation: CASSPRGTSGTYEQYF.

This clonotype was detected many times. The chain joins TRBV11-2 to TRBJ1-5, with D possibly being TRBD1 (5 bases). Germline V CDR1 and CDR2: SGHAT, FQNNGV. The CDR3 consists of 15 residues. V lost 5 bases to trimming and J lost 7 bases, with 18 bases between them. The CDR3 region has the DNA TGTGCCAGCAGCCCAGGGTTGGGGGAATCCCAGCCCCAGCATTTT. Residues: CASSPGLGESQPQHF.

The V call is TRBV2, the J call TRBJ1-2; D remains ambiguous. Trimming pared 6 bases from V and 8 bases from J, leaving 16 bases between. The CDR3 length is 13 residues. Germline V gene sequence: CDR1 SNHLY, CDR2 FYNNEI. Here the CDR3 DNA reads TGTGCCAGCAGGCCCTTTGGGCTGCGGGGCTACACCTTC. Encoded protein: CASRPFGLRGYTF.

This clonotype was seen many times. The V call is TRBV7-2, the J call TRBJ2-7; D might be TRBD1 (5 bases). This CDR3 is 14 amino acids long. The V and J ends lost 1 base and 6 bases respectively, with 13 bases between them. Germline V lookup: CDR1 SGHTA, CDR2 FQGNSA. The CDR3 loop reads CASSLVPRVSEQYF. DNA of the CDR3: TGTGCCAGCAGCTTAGTCCCCAGGGTAAGCGAGCAGTACTTC.

For this clonotype: At one boundary the junction diverges from the germline segment, which might be a read error. V gene TRBV18 combines with J gene TRBJ1-2; 9 positions agree with TRBD1. The germline V gene has CDR1 KGHSH and CDR2 LQKENI. This CDR3 has 11 amino acids. This chain's CDR3 is CASSPGTGIPF. The CDR3 coding sequence is TGTGCCAGCTCACCAGGGACAGGGATACCCTTC.

This clonotype appeared a few times. The rearrangement links TRBV12-3 or TRBV12-4 to TRBJ1-2; TRBD1 matches at 9 bases. The trim removed 8 bases at V and 8 bases at J, leaving 15 bases unmatched. The CDR3 runs 15 residues. The CDR3 loop reads CASLRQDRGFQGYTF. The CDR3 DNA is TGTGCCAGCCTCCGGCAGGACAGGGGATTTCAAGGCTACACCTTC.

This clonotype appeared many times. This chain links TRBV7-2 with TRBJ2-7; the D is unclear. Germline V gene lookup returns CDR1 SGHTA and CDR2 FQGNSA. Trimming pared 3 bases from V and 2 bases from J, leaving 11 bases between. This CDR3 comprises 14 residues. DNA of the CDR3: TGTGCCAGCAGCTTGGGTATTTCAACCTACGAGCAGTACTTC. It is translated as CASSLGISTYEQYF. Supplemented by reference TRBV7-2 and TRBJ2-7, the full variable domain reads GAGVSQSPSNKVTEKGKDVELRCDPISGHTALYWYRQSLGQGLEFLIYFQGNSAPDKSGLPSDRFSAERTGGSVSTLTIQRTQQEDSAVYLCASSLGISTYEQYFGPGTRLTVT.